The entry below gives a single T cell receptor (beta chain) sequence along with its context. The sample's treatment: oral pan-JAK inhibitor, 5-10 mg twice daily. This sample is part of a study of CD8+ T cells in alopecia areata. Sequencing templates came from extracted RNA that was reverse transcribed into cDNA. Profiled with immunoSEQ multiplex PCR; TCRdb holds only in-frame clones, not every one. The sample has 95,000 to 110,000 clones; around 83% are singletons. V lost 8 bases, J lost 6 bases, and 15 bases lay in between. This CDR3 region has 13 residues. Germline CDR1 reads SEHNR; CDR2 reads FQNEAQ (reference sequence).

The source of this sequence is a human donor with alopecia areata. This sample comprised CD8+ T cells sorted from blood, obtained at week 24, from a patient treated with tofacitinib. The gene calls are TRBV7-9 and TRBJ2-3; D ambiguous. The DNA of the CDR3 is TGTGCCAGCGGTGACACCACCGGGGATACGCAGTATTTT. Protein sequence: CASGDTTGDTQYF.